This T cell receptor beta chain comes out of a study of post-analysis software for immune sequencing data. Study as a whole: Courses of disease covered relapsing-remitting, secondary progressive and progressive-relapsing multiple sclerosis.

Study-level results: TRBV5-6, TRBV5-1 and TRBV20-1 were among 4 or 5 TRBV segments more frequent in patients than controls. Batch-matched samples strongly co-clustered by F measure. There was significantly lower normalized Chao1 diversity in multiple sclerosis patients than in controls.

Unique molecular identifiers featured in each of the TCR beta cDNA libraries. T cells numbering roughly 0.85 to 10 million gave rise to some 500,000 cDNA molecules. Each CDR3 protein gets one entry after TCRdb re-called the PCR reads with MiXCR. Of 600,000 to 700,000 distinct CDR3 sequences listed, approximately 59% are singletons. Germline V lookup: CDR1 SGHAT, CDR2 FQNNGV. The CDR3 extends over 16 amino acids. The V and J ends lost 5 bases and 0 bases respectively, with 16 bases between them. In the case of this clonotype: What it recognizes is unknown.

The source is a girl under 10 years old with multiple sclerosis. J is TRBJ2-5 and V is TRBV11-2; weak D call: TRBD1 (6 bases). The sample consisted of blood. The chain's CDR3 is CASSPTTGLYQETQYF. The CDR3 nucleotides read TGTGCCAGCAGCCCGACGACAGGCTTGTACCAAGAGACCCAGTACTTC.